These T cell receptor beta chains were read from a single sample in a study of blood T cells in healthy people across ages. Via MiXCR, TCRdb re-called the 5' RACE reads, giving one row per CDR3 protein. The table shows fewer than 750,000 distinct CDR3 sequences, with 40% to 55% occurring only once. The material sequenced was blood. Source of these receptors: a man older than 75 in good health. CDR3s include the opening cysteine and the closing phenylalanine or tryptophan. D genes are given only for firm matches. Clone size, where shown, is once, few, many, or a class for clones that have expanded.

size | J | D | V | CDR3 | DNA
- | TRBJ2-1 | - | TRBV12-2 | CASRLVYGKPSSYNEQFF | TGTGCAAGTCGCTTAGTCTACGGCAAACCGAGCTCCTACAATGAGCAGTTCTTC
once | TRBJ2-1 | - | TRBV4-3 | CASSQGRAYNERFF | TGCGCCAGCAGCCAGGGCAGGGCGTACAATGAGCGGTTCTTC
- | TRBJ1-2 | TRBD1 | TRBV28 | CASGARDRVKYGYTF | TGTGCCAGCGGGGCCCGGGACAGGGTTAAATATGGCTACACCTTC
- | TRBJ2-1 | TRBD2 | TRBV5-1 | CASTSSGNSYNEQFF | TGCGCCAGCACCTCTAGCGGGAATTCCTACAATGAGCAGTTCTTC
- | TRBJ1-2 | TRBD1 | TRBV12-3/TRBV12-4 | CASSLAGTGGKRVGYTF | TGTGCCAGCAGTCTCGCCGGGACAGGGGGGAAGAGGGTAGGCTACACCTTC
few | TRBJ2-3 | - | TRBV20-1 | CSADLADTQYF | TGCAGTGCGGATCTAGCAGATACGCAGTATTTT
- | TRBJ2-2 | TRBD2 | TRBV20-1 | CSARALAGGRDTGELFF | TGCAGTGCTAGGGCCCTTGCGGGAGGCCGGGACACCGGGGAGCTGTTTTTT
many | TRBJ2-5 | - | TRBV29-1 | CSVDGGGQETQYF | TGCAGCGTTGATGGGGGTGGCCAAGAGACCCAGTACTTC
many | TRBJ2-1 | - | TRBV6-6 | CASSYSGQGDNEQFF | TGTGCCAGCAGTTACTCGGGGCAGGGAGACAATGAGCAGTTCTTC
- | TRBJ1-5 | - | TRBV18 | CASSPYHSNQPQHF | TGTGCCAGCTCACCCTACCATAGCAATCAGCCCCAGCATTTT
- | TRBJ1-2 | - | TRBV12-3/TRBV12-4 | CASIQPTGVGYGYTF | TGTGCCAGCATCCAGCCGACGGGGGTAGGGTATGGCTACACCTTC
- | TRBJ2-3 | - | TRBV20-1 | CSAKPLEGTDTQYF | TGCAGTGCTAAACCACTAGAGGGCACAGATACGCAGTATTTT
few | TRBJ1-1 | - | TRBV5-1 | CASNDSPNTEAFF | TGCGCCAGCAACGACAGCCCGAACACTGAAGCTTTCTTT
few | TRBJ2-5 | TRBD2 | TRBV14 | CASSPSGAFRETQYF | TGTGCCAGCAGCCCTAGCGGGGCCTTCAGAGAGACCCAGTACTTC
few | TRBJ2-1 | TRBD1 | TRBV7-2 | CASSFRGRVEQFF | TGTGCCAGCAGCTTTAGGGGGCGAGTTGAGCAGTTCTTC
- | TRBJ2-7 | - | TRBV7-2 | CASSLARGGSGEQYF | TGTGCCAGCAGCTTAGCCCGAGGAGGATCCGGCGAGCAGTACTTC
few | TRBJ2-3 | - | TRBV27 | CASSLRGLATDTQYF | TGTGCCAGCAGTTTGCGGGGACTCGCGACAGATACGCAGTATTTT
few | TRBJ2-1 | - | TRBV5-1 | CASSTASHNEQFF | TGCGCCAGCAGCACAGCTTCCCACAATGAGCAGTTCTTC